These 25 T cell receptor beta chains were sequenced from one sample in a study of CD8+CD57+ T cells in acquired aplastic anemia. Investigators profiled TCR beta VDJ and CDR3 from genomic DNA template. One entry per CDR3 protein results from TCRdb running MiXCR on the reads. The repertoire holds more than 150,000 distinct CDR3 sequences, with around 66% as singletons. The material sequenced was sorted CD4+, CD8+, or CD8+CD57+ T cells (not recorded which) from PBMCs. The receptors here all came from a human donor with severe aplastic anemia or a healthy control (not recorded which).

V usage is TRBV10-3 and J usage is TRBJ1-4, with D possibly matching TRBD1 (5 bases). V shed 3 bases and J shed 7 bases, with 21 bases lying between them. CDR3 size: 17 residues. Germline values: CDR1 ENHRY, CDR2 SYGVKD. CDR3 DNA: TGTGCCATCAGTGACCCCTTGGTGGGCAGGGACGTTGAAAAACTGTTTTTT. It translates to CAISDPLVGRDVEKLFF.

This clonotype was recorded once. The V call is TRBV6-4, the J call TRBJ2-2, with 11 bases lining up with TRBD2. V trimming: 2 bases; J trimming: 4 bases; junction bases outside the gene matches: 0. The CDR3 covers 15 residues. CDR1 is MRHNA, CDR2 SNTAGT, per germline. CDR3 coding DNA: TGTGCCAGCAGTGACGGGACTAGCGGCACCGGGGAGCTGTTTTTT. Translating it yields CASSDGTSGTGELFF.

This clonotype was found many times. The chain uses TRBV7-9 and TRBJ2-5; D ambiguous. With 2 bases removed from V and 0 bases from J, the gap between germline ends came to 10 bases. This CDR3 region has 15 residues. Germline V CDR1 and CDR2: SEHNR, FQNEAQ (reference sequence). CDR3 bases: TGTGCCAGCAGCTTATTAGCAGGAGACCAAGAGACCCAGTACTTC. This sequence encodes CASSLLAGDQETQYF.

V and J are TRBV20-1 and TRBJ1-5; 8 bases line up with TRBD1. Per germline, CDR1 DFQATT and CDR2 SNEGSKA (reference sequence). This CDR3 contains 14 residues. J gave up 4 bases and V 3 bases, and 5 bases lay outside the gene matches. The chain's CDR3 is CSAREDRENQPQHF. The CDR3 nucleotides read TGCAGTGCTAGGGAGGACAGGGAAAATCAGCCCCAGCATTTT.

J is TRBJ1-6 and V is TRBV9; D perhaps matches TRBD1 (5 bases). The CDR3 totals 17 residues. The germline V gene encodes CDR1 SGDLS and CDR2 YYNGEE. The ends were cut back, 0 bases at V and 6 bases at J, with 16 bases in the middle. The CDR3 DNA follows: TGTGCCAGCAGCGTAGGGGCATGGGGCACAGTTAATTCACCCCTCCACTTT. Translation gives CASSVGAWGTVNSPLHF.

This clonotype has a count of ten or more. This chain uses TRBV6-5 with TRBJ1-1; D uncertain. Germline loops: CDR1 MNHEY, CDR2 SVGAGI. The CDR3 is 11 residues long. V was clipped by 7 bases and J by 4 bases, with 7 bases between them. The CDR3 loop is CASMEGTEAFF. The CDR3 DNA is TGTGCCAGCATGGAGGGCACTGAAGCTTTCTTT.

Turning to this clonotype: Germline and junction disagree at one end, which may indicate a read error. The chain has TRBV5-6 and TRBJ2-7; 8 bases align to TRBD1. Germline-derived CDR1 and CDR2 are SGHDT and YYEEEE. The CDR3 extends over 16 amino acids. The DNA of the CDR3 is TGCGCCAGCGCCTACACCCACCGGACAGGGATCTACGAGCAGTACTTC. Translation: CASAYTHRTGIYEQYF.

This clonotype was found once. The rearrangement links TRBV5-1 to TRBJ2-5; 12 bases agree with TRBD2. Germline trimming cut 4 bases from V and 4 bases from J; bases unmatched to any gene: 5. CDR3 length: 15 residues. Germline V lookup: CDR1 SGHRS, CDR2 YFSETQ. This CDR3 is CASSPGTSGLETQYF. The CDR3 DNA sequence: TGCGCCAGCAGCCCAGGGACTAGCGGGTTAGAGACCCAGTACTTC.

This chain links TRBV5-5 with TRBJ2-5, with D perhaps TRBD1 (5 bases). Trimming removed 2 bases at V and 3 bases at J, with 17 bases between. CDR1 is SGHKS and CDR2 is YYEKEE in the germline V gene (reference sequence). The CDR3 totals 16 residues. For the CDR3, the DNA is TGTGCCAGCAGCTTAGGGGTTCAGGGTGGGGAAGAGACCCAGTACTTC. Protein: CASSLGVQGGEETQYF.

In DNA, the CDR3 is TGTGCCAGCAGCAAGGGGGCGGGCGGGGAGCTGTTTTTT. This translates into CASSKGAGGELFF. The chain recombines TRBV12-3 or TRBV12-4 with TRBJ2-2; 7 bases match TRBD1. The CDR3 runs to 13 residues. V lost 6 bases and J lost 7; bases outside the gene matches: 5.

This clonotype was recorded only once. The chain couples TRBV29-1 to TRBJ1-2, with D unclear. CDR3 length equals 11 residues. CDR1 SQVTM and CDR2 ANQGSEA come from the germline V gene. V lost 6 bases and J 8 bases, leaving 13 bases between the germline ends. The DNA for the CDR3 is TGCAGCGTCTTGACGGGAGGCGGCTACACCTTC. Residues: CSVLTGGGYTF.

The chain combines TRBV10-3 with TRBJ1-1; D call uncertain. The CDR3 is made up of 15 amino acids. Germline values: CDR1 ENHRY, CDR2 SYGVKD. V was pared by 0 bases and J by 1 base, with 9 bases between. The CDR3 protein is CAISESMAGNTEAFF. The CDR3 coding sequence is TGTGCCATCAGTGAGTCGATGGCAGGGAACACTGAAGCTTTCTTT.

The chain links TRBV10-3 to TRBJ2-5, with D maybe TRBD1 (5 bases). Germline V CDR1 and CDR2: ENHRY, SYGVKD. V was trimmed by 6 bases and J by 5 bases, leaving 10 bases between them. CDR3 length: 12 amino acids. CDR3 loop: CAIRGRDETQYF. CDR3 bases: TGTGCCATCAGGGGGCGCGATGAGACCCAGTACTTC.

This chain connects TRBV20-1 to TRBJ1-1; 7 nucleotides agree with TRBD1. The V and J ends lost 5 bases and 10 bases, in that order; junction bases with no gene match: 7. The CDR3 runs 11 residues. The germline CDR1 and CDR2 sequences are DFQATT and SNEGSKA (reference sequence). CDR3 nucleotide sequence: TGCAGTGCTCTCCGACAGGGTGGAGCTTTCTTT. Translation gives CSALRQGGAFF.

This chain joins TRBV19 and TRBJ1-1; TRBD1 might be the D (6 bases). There are 13 residues in the CDR3. CDR1 is LNHDA and CDR2 is SQIVND in the germline V gene (reference sequence). Trimming pared 5 bases from V and 1 base from J, leaving 8 bases between. The CDR3 nucleotides are TGTGCCAGTAGTTGGGGGCCGAACACTGAAGCTTTCTTT. Translating it yields CASSWGPNTEAFF.

The chain combines TRBV4-1 with TRBJ2-7, with 7 nucleotides matching TRBD1. The CDR3 loop spans 16 amino acids. CDR1 MGHRA and CDR2 YSYEKL come from the germline V gene. Trimming cost V 1 base and J 4 bases; bases outside gene matches: 10. In nucleotides, the CDR3 is TGCGCCAGCAGCCAAGCCGGGGACAGCCTGATGTACGAGCAGTACTTC. It translates to CASSQAGDSLMYEQYF.

This clonotype appeared many times. The genes are TRBV16 and TRBJ1-6; no definite D call. This CDR3 has 14 residues. The V gene's germline CDR1 is KGHSY and CDR2 FQNENV. Trimming removed 4 bases from V and 14 bases from J, with 18 bases in between. The DNA of the CDR3 is TGTGCCAGCAGCCCCCAAGACGTCCTCCCCACCCTCCACTTT. This encodes CASSPQDVLPTLHF.

The CDR3 nucleotides are TGTGCCACCGGGAGAGCGTGGGGAAACACCATATATTTT. This encodes CATGRAWGNTIYF. This chain links TRBV15 with TRBJ1-3, with D uncertain. The CDR3 loop spans 13 amino acids. V lost 8 bases, J lost 4 bases, and 12 bases lay in between. The germline V gene has CDR1 LNHNV and CDR2 YYDKDF (reference sequence).

The CDR3 here is CATSDPTRTGEQYF. DNA of the CDR3: TGTGCCACCAGTGATCCGACACGGACGGGCGAGCAGTACTTC. This rearrangement joins TRBV24-1 to TRBJ2-7; D gene ambiguous. The ends were cut back, 3 bases at V and 6 bases at J, with 14 bases in the middle. The CDR3 contains 14 residues. Germline V gives CDR1 KGHDR, CDR2 SFDVKD.

CDR3 sequence reads: CASTAGENTEAFF. The CDR3 DNA sequence: TGTGCCAGCACAGCAGGGGAAAACACTGAAGCTTTCTTT. The genes are TRBV2 and TRBJ1-1; tentatively, D is TRBD1 (6 bases). The V end was cut by 7 bases, the J end by 2 bases, with 11 bases between. CDR3 length equals 13 residues. CDR1 and CDR2 (germline): SNHLY, FYNNEI.

This clonotype was detected only once. The junction departs from germline at one end; a sequencing error may be responsible. V is TRBV11-3 and J is TRBJ1-6, with 7 positions matching TRBD1. Germline loops: CDR1 SGHNT, CDR2 YENEEA. This CDR3 has 14 residues. CDR3 amino acids: CAGSFGTANSPLHF. DNA for the CDR3: TGTGCCGGCAGCTTCGGGACAGCTAATTCACCCCTCCACTTT.

V gene TRBV6-4 combines with J gene TRBJ2-2; 8 nucleotides line up with TRBD2. This CDR3 comprises 17 residues. Trimming removed 0 bases from V and 2 bases from J; junction bases left unmatched: 5. Looked up from germline, CDR1 is MRHNA and CDR2 is SNTAGT. This chain's CDR3 is CASSDSRAGDNTGELFF. The CDR3 nucleotides read TGTGCCAGCAGTGACTCCCGAGCGGGGGACAACACCGGGGAGCTGTTTTTT.

This clonotype was found many times. The chain combines TRBV14 with TRBJ1-3; D is uncertain. The CDR3 contains 18 residues. V was cut by 0 bases and J by 0 bases, with 15 bases left in between. Germline V lookup: CDR1 SGHDN, CDR2 FVKESK. CDR3 in DNA: TGTGCCAGCAGCCAAGACCCCCCCTCGTTTACCTCTGGAAACACCATATATTTT. Amino acids: CASSQDPPSFTSGNTIYF.

The J gene is TRBJ1-1, the V gene TRBV20-1; D remains unclear. The germline CDR1 and CDR2 sequences are DFQATT and SNEGSKA (reference sequence). The CDR3 contains 12 residues. CDR3 sequence: CSFCLENTEAFF. CDR3 nucleotide sequence: TGCAGCTTCTGCCTCGAGAACACTGAAGCTTTCTTT.

This chain uses TRBV20-1 with TRBJ1-1; D uncertain. Between the trimmed V and J ends, which lost 5 bases and 0 bases, there was a span of 13 bases. In germline, CDR1 is DFQATT, CDR2 SNEGSKA (reference sequence). The CDR3 contains 14 residues. The CDR3 sequence is CSALPRALNTEAFF. The CDR3 DNA follows: TGCAGTGCTTTACCGCGGGCCCTGAACACTGAAGCTTTCTTT.